Listed here are 8 T cell receptor beta chains from one sample, sequenced in a study of response to subunit inactivated influenza vaccine. TCRdb independently ran MiXCR on the RT-PCR reads; one entry per CDR3 protein. The sample records roughly 160,000 distinct CDR3 sequences, around 10% being singletons. The sample was CD8+ T cells sorted from PBMCs, taken around 25 months after vaccination. These receptors all stem from a man aged 50 to 69 who received an inactivated influenza vaccine.

This clonotype was picked up a small number of times. J is TRBJ2-2 and V is TRBV7-6; D gene ambiguous. Germline CDR1 is SGHVS and CDR2 is FNYEAQ. Between the trimmed V and J ends, which lost 0 bases and 6 bases, there was a span of 11 bases. The CDR3 has 15 residues. The chain's CDR3 is CASSLAGRAAGELFF. Written as DNA, the CDR3 is TGTGCCAGCAGCTTAGCCGGTAGGGCCGCCGGGGAGCTGTTTTTT.

The chain links TRBV24-1 to TRBJ2-1; D gene unclear. This CDR3 is built from 15 residues. Germline V lookup: CDR1 KGHDR, CDR2 SFDVKD. The V and J ends lost 4 bases and 0 bases respectively, with 9 bases between them. As DNA, the CDR3 is TGTGCCACCAGTGACATCCGGTCCTCCTACAATGAGCAGTTCTTC. This sequence encodes CATSDIRSSYNEQFF.

This clonotype was detected many times. This rearrangement joins TRBV9 to TRBJ1-1; 8 nucleotides align to TRBD1. The CDR3 has 15 amino acids. Germline V lookup: CDR1 SGDLS, CDR2 YYNGEE. V trimming: 1 base; J trimming: 8 bases; junction bases outside the gene matches: 10. As DNA, the CDR3 is TGTGCCAGCAGCGTAAAGCCCCTGGGGACAGGCGAAGCTTTCTTT. The encoded protein is CASSVKPLGTGEAFF.

V and J are TRBV15 and TRBJ2-5; D may correspond to TRBD1 or TRBD2 (6 bases each). The CDR3 sequence is 15 residues long. The V gene lost 5 bases and the J gene lost 5 bases, with 18 bases spanning the gap. The germline CDR1 and CDR2 sequences are LNHNV and YYDKDF (reference sequence). As DNA, the CDR3 is TGTGCCACCAGCTCAGGAGGGGGTTCGGAGGAGACCCAGTACTTC. This translates into CATSSGGGSEETQYF.

The chain uses TRBV15 and TRBJ2-7; the D gene is possibly TRBD2 (5 bases). The ends were cut back, 8 bases at V and 0 bases at J, with 17 bases in the middle. The CDR3 sequence is 15 residues long. Germline CDR1 and CDR2: LNHNV and YYDKDF (reference sequence). The CDR3 nucleotides are TGTGCCACCGCGGAGGCACGGTCGGGCTCCTACGAGCAGTACTTC. Translation: CATAEARSGSYEQYF.

This clonotype was observed at least ten times. The genes are TRBV6-2 or TRBV6-3 and TRBJ2-5; TRBD1 is a possible D gene (5 bases). The V end was cut by 0 bases, the J end by 5 bases, with 16 bases between. Per the germline V gene, CDR1 is MNHEY and CDR2 is SVGEGT. The CDR3 covers 16 residues. The CDR3 loop reads CASSYSIRQIQETQYF. For the CDR3, the DNA is TGTGCCAGCAGTTACTCGATTCGACAGATCCAGGAGACCCAGTACTTC.

The chain carries TRBV6-2 or TRBV6-3 and TRBJ2-3; D is unresolved. CDR1 is MNHEY, CDR2 SVGEGT, per germline. This CDR3 contains 15 residues. V was pared by 2 bases and J by 3 bases, with 12 bases between. DNA for the CDR3: TGTGCCAGCAGTTACGGTGGAGCGAAAACAGATACGCAGTATTTT. Amino acids: CASSYGGAKTDTQYF.

This clonotype turned up a few times. V usage is TRBV6-1 and J usage is TRBJ2-1; 11 bases are shared with TRBD1. The CDR3 consists of 15 residues. Germline assignment: CDR1 MNHNS and CDR2 SASEGT. V shed 6 bases, J shed 8 bases, and the junction held 9 bases outside the gene matches. CDR3 nucleotides: TGTGCCAGCAGCCAAGGGACAGGGGGAAGGTATGAGCAGTTCTTC. This translates into CASSQGTGGRYEQFF.